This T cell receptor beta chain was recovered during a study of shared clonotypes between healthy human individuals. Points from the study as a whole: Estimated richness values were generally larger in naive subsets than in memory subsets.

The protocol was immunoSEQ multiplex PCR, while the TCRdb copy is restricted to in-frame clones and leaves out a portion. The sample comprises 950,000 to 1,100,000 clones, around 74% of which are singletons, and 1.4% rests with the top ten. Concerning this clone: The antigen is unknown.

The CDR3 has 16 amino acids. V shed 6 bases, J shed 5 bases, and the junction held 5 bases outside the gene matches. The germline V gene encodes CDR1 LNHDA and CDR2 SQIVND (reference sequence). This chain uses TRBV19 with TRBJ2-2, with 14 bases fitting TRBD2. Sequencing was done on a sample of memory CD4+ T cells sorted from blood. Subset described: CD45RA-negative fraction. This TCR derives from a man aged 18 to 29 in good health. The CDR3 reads CASRGLAGVRTGELFF. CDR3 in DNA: TGTGCCAGTAGGGGACTAGCGGGAGTAAGGACCGGGGAGCTGTTTTTT.